This T cell receptor (beta chain) was sequenced in a study of blood T cell repertoires in COVID-19. Study in general: Sources were T cells, B-cell-depleted T cells, or PBMCs; the material itself was cDNA or gDNA.

The CDR3 is 16 amino acids. Unmatched junction bases numbered 12, after V lost 0 bases and J lost 8 bases. Germline lookup yields CDR1 MGHRA and CDR2 YSYEKL. Repertoires were generated with immunoSEQ multiplex PCR, while TCRdb's copy carries only in-frame clones and drops some. The data hold 250,000 to 300,000 clones, with 90% observed a single time. Those who participated ranged in age from about 18 to 89 years and resided in 20 to 25 US areas. Assignment of participants to cohorts was predicated upon participant-reported clinical history. The receptor comes from a woman under 40 who had recovered from COVID-19. Sequencing used PBMCs or T cells enriched from blood (not recorded which). The rearrangement uses TRBV4-1 and TRBJ1-2; 7 nucleotides align to TRBD1. CDR3 residues: CASSQESGTAMEGYTF. In nucleotides, the CDR3 is TGCGCCAGCAGCCAAGAGAGTGGGACAGCTATGGAGGGCTACACCTTC.